This record concerns one T cell receptor (beta chain) sequence. The data derive from a study of blood T cell repertoires in COVID-19. About the study: T cells, B-cell-depleted T cells, or PBMCs provided the cDNA or gDNA that served as material.

Assay: immunoSEQ multiplex PCR; the TCRdb copy retains only in-frame clones and omits some. Here the sample spans roughly 21,000 clones, approximately 83% being singletons. Germline CDR1 MNHNY, CDR2 SVGAGI (reference sequence). With V trimmed by 5 bases and J by 3 bases, 9 bases remained unmatched. This CDR3 region has 15 residues. This TCR came from a human donor in a cohort sampled during active COVID-19. Sample: peripheral blood. The chain recombines TRBV6-6 with TRBJ2-7; 8 bases agree with TRBD2. The CDR3 coding sequence is TGTGCCAGCAGTCCCCCGAATGCGGGGGGCTACGAGCAGTACTTC. Protein: CASSPPNAGGYEQYF.